This T cell receptor (beta chain) was sequenced in a study of shared clonotypes between healthy human individuals. On the study more broadly: The cohort had two women and a few men, ages 18 to 49.

Germline CDR1 SEHNR, CDR2 FQNEAQ (reference sequence). Trimming pared 5 bases from V and 8 bases from J, leaving 13 bases between. This CDR3 spans 13 amino acids. Roughly 280 ng DNA, roughly 30,000 T cell genomes, went into unsorted PBMC replicate PCRs. As processed by the authors: ImmunoSEQ gave junction-only sequences without quality scores, so filtering differed. TCRdb's table, derived via immunoSEQ multiplex PCR, lists solely in-frame clones and lacks some. V, J and clone size were drawn from that table, and D and trimming were deduced from the DNA. The repertoire has fewer than 550,000 clones, almost 80% of them found once; the top ten carry under 15%.

The TCR originated in a woman in her thirties or forties in good health. Some clones in this sample may be carry-over from other donors' samples. The sample consisted of PBMCs. This chain links TRBV7-9 with TRBJ1-3; D ambiguous. The CDR3 protein is CASSPPAVDTIYF. For the CDR3, the DNA is TGTGCCAGCAGCCCGCCCGCTGTGGACACCATATATTTT.